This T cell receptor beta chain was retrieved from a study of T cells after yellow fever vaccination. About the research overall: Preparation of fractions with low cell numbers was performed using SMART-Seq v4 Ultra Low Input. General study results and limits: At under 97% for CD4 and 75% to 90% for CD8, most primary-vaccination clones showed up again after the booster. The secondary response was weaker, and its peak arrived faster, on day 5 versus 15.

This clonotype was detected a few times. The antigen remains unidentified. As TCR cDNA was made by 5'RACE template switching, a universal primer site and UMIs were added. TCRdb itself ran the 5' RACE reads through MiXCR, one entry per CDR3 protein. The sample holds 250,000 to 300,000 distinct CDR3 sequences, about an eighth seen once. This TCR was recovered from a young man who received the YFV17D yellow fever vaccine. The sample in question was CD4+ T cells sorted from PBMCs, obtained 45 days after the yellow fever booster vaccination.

Here the CDR3 reads CASSILAGQETQYF. The CDR3 coding sequence is TGCGCCAGCAGCATACTAGCGGGGCAAGAGACCCAGTACTTC. The chain links TRBV5-1 to TRBJ2-5; 10 bases are shared with TRBD2. CDR3 length: 14 amino acids. CDR1 and CDR2 (germline): SGHRS, YFSETQ. V gave up 4 bases and J gave up 2 bases; unmatched junction bases: 2.